What follows are 11 T cell receptor beta chains derived from one specimen sequenced in a study of T cell responses to AZD1222 COVID-19 vaccine. Sequencing was performed with immunoSEQ multiplex PCR; in TCRdb, only in-frame clones are kept and a portion is missing. The data hold roughly 110,000 clones, with about 90% observed a single time. The input for sequencing was peripheral blood, taken 28 days after the second AZD1222 dose. These receptors were collected from an adult who received the AZD1222 COVID-19 vaccine.

This chain connects TRBV5-8 to TRBJ1-5; no firm D call. The CDR3 spans 12 residues. The V end was cut by 5 bases, the J end by 9 bases, with 12 bases between. Per the germline V gene, CDR1 is SGHTS and CDR2 is YDEGEE. The CDR3 bases are TGTGCCAGCAGTAATTCGTTTGGGCCCCAGCATTTT. This translates into CASSNSFGPQHF.

This clone was observed a single time. V usage is TRBV4-1 and J usage is TRBJ2-3; 7 nucleotides line up with TRBD1. The germline V gene encodes CDR1 MGHRA and CDR2 YSYEKL. With 6 bases clipped from V and 2 bases from J, the junction kept 5 bases outside the gene matches. The CDR3 has 14 residues. The CDR3 region is CASRPGQNTDTQYF. CDR3 coding DNA: TGCGCCAGCAGACCGGGACAGAACACAGATACGCAGTATTTT.

The rearrangement links TRBV3-1 (or the pseudogene TRBV3-2) to TRBJ1-5, with D possibly matching TRBD1 (5 bases). Germline CDR1 reads LGHDT; CDR2 reads YNNKEL (reference sequence). V was clipped by 7 bases and J by 6 bases, with 16 bases between them. This CDR3 region has 14 residues. CDR3 region: CASNNGGASQPQHF. The DNA for the CDR3 is TGTGCCAGCAACAATGGCGGGGCGAGTCAGCCCCAGCATTTT.

As to this clone: Sequence at one end of the junction differs from germline and may be a read error. The rearrangement links TRBV7-7 to TRBJ2-5; tentative D call: TRBD2 (6 bases). The CDR3 loop spans 14 amino acids. Looked up from germline, CDR1 is SSHAT and CDR2 is FNYEAQ (reference sequence). For the CDR3, the DNA is TGTGCTAGCAGCCCTTACCAGGCGGGGGAGACCCAGTACTTC. Translated: CASSPYQAGETQYF.

This clone was counted only a few times. The chain employs TRBV7-9 and TRBJ2-3; the match to TRBD2 covers 7 bases. J was trimmed by 7 bases and V by 7 bases; bases with no gene match: 14. Germline-derived CDR1 and CDR2 are SEHNR and FQNEAQ (reference sequence). The CDR3 length is 15 residues. For the CDR3, the DNA is TGTGCCAGCAACCGAGGTGCGGGGGAGAGCTATACGCAGTATTTT. Translated: CASNRGAGESYTQYF.

This chain joins TRBV19 and TRBJ2-4, with 7 bases aligning to TRBD2. Germline trimming cut 4 bases from V and 0 bases from J; bases unmatched to any gene: 12. CDR1 is LNHDA and CDR2 is SQIVND in the germline V gene (reference sequence). The CDR3 loop spans 18 amino acids. The CDR3 DNA follows: TGTGCCAGTAGTACCACTCGGACGGGGGGAATAGCCAAAAACATTCAGTACTTC. Translating it yields CASSTTRTGGIAKNIQYF.

The chain links TRBV2 to TRBJ2-2; D is unclear. V lost 2 bases and J lost 1, with 8 bases in between. The CDR3 is made up of 15 amino acids. Germline V gives CDR1 SNHLY, CDR2 FYNNEI. In DNA form, the CDR3 reads TGTGCCAGCAGTGAACAGGATCTGAACACCGGGGAGCTGTTTTTT. Encoded protein: CASSEQDLNTGELFF.

This clone has only one observation. The rearrangement uses TRBV28 and TRBJ2-5; 10 nucleotides agree with TRBD1. The CDR3 runs 15 residues. V shed 4 bases, J shed 4 bases, and the junction held 6 bases outside the gene matches. Germline CDR1 MDHEN, CDR2 SYDVKM. This CDR3 is CASSSRTGGGETQYF. The CDR3 DNA sequence: TGTGCCAGCAGTTCTCGGACAGGGGGGGGAGAGACCCAGTACTTC. Based on the CDR3 plus reference TRBV28 and TRBJ2-5, the full variable domain is DVKVTQSSRYLVKRTGEKVFLECVQDMDHENMFWYRQDPGLGLRLIYFSYDVKMKEKGDIPEGYSVSREKKERFSLILESASTNQTSMYLCASSSRTGGGETQYFGPGTRLLVL.

The gene calls are TRBV6-6 and TRBJ2-1, with D perhaps TRBD1 (6 bases). Trimming removed 5 bases from V and 6 bases from J, with 8 bases in between. The CDR3 is 12 amino acids. Germline CDR1 is MNHNY and CDR2 is SVGAGI (reference sequence). CDR3 sequence (DNA): TGTGCCAGCAGTCCAGGGGTCAATGAGCAGTTCTTC. Its protein is CASSPGVNEQFF.

In this sample, this clone turned up a few times. This chain links TRBV2 with TRBJ2-5; 10 nucleotides match TRBD1. V shed 3 bases and J 5 bases; nucleotides not matched to a gene: 9. The germline V gene has CDR1 SNHLY and CDR2 FYNNEI. The CDR3 has 16 residues. The CDR3 region is CASSDPRQGARETQYF. DNA of the CDR3: TGTGCCAGCAGTGACCCACGACAGGGGGCGCGGGAGACCCAGTACTTC. Using reference TRBV2 and TRBJ2-5 for the parts outside the CDR3, the full variable domain is EPEVTQTPSHQVTQMGQEVILRCVPISNHLYFYWYRQILGQKVEFLVSFYNNEISEKSEIFDDQFSVERPDGSNFTLKIRSTKLEDSAMYFCASSDPRQGARETQYFGPGTRLLVL.

V gene TRBV7-9 combines with J gene TRBJ1-6; TRBD1 agrees at 7 bases. This CDR3 has 16 amino acids. Germline CDR1 reads SEHNR; CDR2 reads FQNEAQ (reference sequence). V shed 5 bases and J 11 bases; nucleotides not matched to a gene: 15. The CDR3 coding sequence is TGTGCCAGCAGCACTAGCCGAGGGACAGCTAGTCCACCCCTCCACTTT. Translating gives CASSTSRGTASPPLHF.